The clone carrying this T cell receptor (beta chain) was counted ten times or more. Its antigen is not identified. The sample belongs to a study of T cell repertoires in cytomegalovirus infection. Study as a whole: Shared public TCR beta signatures pointed to both CMV infection and a matching HLA type.

One entry per CDR3 protein results from TCRdb running MiXCR on the reads. The repertoire includes some 150,000 distinct CDR3 sequences, 5.5% to 8% of them detected once, and roughly 18% sits in the top ten. CDR3 length: 12 residues. CDR1 and CDR2 (germline): SGHTA, FQGNSA. V lost 5 bases and J 2 bases, leaving 6 bases between the germline ends. The study's findings and limits: There were HLA-C-restricted CMV-specific TCR beta clonotypes dominating the ex vivo response.

The origin of this receptor is a human donor in good health (CMV status not recorded). Some clones in this sample may be carry-over from other donors' samples. Material for sequencing was PBMCs. This chain joins TRBV7-2 and TRBJ1-2; D remains unclear. CDR3 DNA: TGTGCCAGCAGCCCGTCGAACTATGGCTACACCTTC. This codes for CASSPSNYGYTF.